This TCR beta chain came from a study of T cell responses to AZD1222 COVID-19 vaccine. As concerns this clone: As yet, its antigen is unknown.

Using immunoSEQ multiplex PCR, the repertoire was profiled, and TCRdb retains in-frame clones only, with some absent. Counted here are about 110,000 clones, around nine tenths occurring once; the ten biggest clones make up roughly 3%. Overall study results and limits: Among vaccine-associated CD4 TCRs, coverage spanned spike, with dominance at 160-218 and 743-854.

V shed 5 bases and J shed 1 base, with 17 bases lying between them. This CDR3 spans 16 amino acids. CDR1 and CDR2 (germline): MDHEN, SYDVKM. The gene calls are TRBV28 and TRBJ1-1; D uncertain. The sequencing used peripheral blood, collected on day 0 of AZD1222 vaccination. The sequence derives from an adult in good health. The CDR3 here is CASSERGRTGNTEAFF. The DNA for the CDR3 is TGTGCCAGCAGTGAGCGAGGCCGGACGGGGAACACTGAAGCTTTCTTT.